Shown below are 15 T cell receptor beta chains from a single sample sequenced in a study of cytomegalovirus exposure and HLA in healthy donors. The protocol was immunoSEQ multiplex PCR, while the TCRdb copy is restricted to in-frame clones and leaves out a portion. Counted here are about 95,000 clones, 85% occurring once; the ten biggest clones make up roughly 20%. Specimen: PBMCs. These receptors originate from a man aged 18 to 35 in good health and CMV-seropositive.

The V and J genes are TRBV30 and TRBJ1-5; TRBD1 aligns across 8 bases. This CDR3 is built from 14 residues. The J segment lost 5 bases and the V segment lost 0 bases, leaving 3 bases of the junction unmatched. The V gene's germline CDR1 is GTSNPN and CDR2 SVGIG (reference sequence). In nucleotides, the CDR3 is TGTGCCTGGAGTGTCGGACAGGGCGATCAGCCCCAGCATTTT. Residues: CAWSVGQGDQPQHF.

The rearrangement joins TRBV13 to TRBJ2-7, with 7 bases matching TRBD1. V lost 1 base and J lost 2; bases outside the gene matches: 11. Germline V gene data show CDR1 as PRHDT and CDR2 as FYEKMQ (reference sequence). This CDR3 comprises 17 residues. The chain's CDR3 is CASSLESAWDSPYEQYF. The CDR3, as DNA: TGTGCCAGCAGCTTAGAATCCGCTTGGGACAGCCCCTACGAGCAGTACTTC.

The chain is built from TRBV2 and TRBJ1-1, with TRBD1 as a possible D gene (5 bases). The germline V gene encodes CDR1 SNHLY and CDR2 FYNNEI. This CDR3 contains 16 residues. The V end was cut by 1 base, the J end by 8 bases, with 20 bases between. CDR3 amino acids: CASSEEGGGNVVEAFF. For the CDR3, the DNA is TGTGCCAGCAGTGAAGAGGGTGGGGGGAACGTTGTGGAAGCTTTCTTT.

The rearrangement links TRBV9 to TRBJ1-4; D is unclear. Trimming removed 0 bases at V and 4 bases at J, with 7 bases between. This CDR3 has 14 amino acids. Germline assignment: CDR1 SGDLS and CDR2 YYNGEE. CDR3 residues: CASSVGGINEKLFF. Here the CDR3 DNA reads TGTGCCAGCAGCGTAGGAGGGATTAATGAAAAACTGTTTTTT.

This clone was detected only a few times. The genes are TRBV28 and TRBJ1-1; TRBD1 agrees at 8 bases. This CDR3 is 17 amino acids long. Trimming cost V 4 bases and J 0 bases; bases outside gene matches: 10. Germline V gives CDR1 MDHEN, CDR2 SYDVKM. The CDR3 sequence: CASSSSRQGMVNTEAFF. In nucleotides, the CDR3 is TGTGCCAGCAGTTCATCCCGACAGGGGATGGTGAACACTGAAGCTTTCTTT. Full variable domain (outside the CDR3, taken from reference TRBV28 and TRBJ1-1): DVKVTQSSRYLVKRTGEKVFLECVQDMDHENMFWYRQDPGLGLRLIYFSYDVKMKEKGDIPEGYSVSREKKERFSLILESASTNQTSMYLCASSSSRQGMVNTEAFFGQGTRLTVV.

For the CDR3, the DNA is TGTGCCAGCACCGACAGGGGTAGAGGTGGGTGGGCGGAGACCCAGTACTTC. Its protein product is CASTDRGRGGWAETQYF. V is TRBV7-2 and J is TRBJ2-5; the match to TRBD1 covers 8 bases. Germline CDR1 and CDR2: SGHTA and FQGNSA. The CDR3 extends over 17 amino acids. The J segment lost 5 bases and the V segment lost 7 bases, leaving 18 bases of the junction unmatched.

This sequence joins TRBV25-1 and TRBJ1-5, with D perhaps TRBD1 (5 bases). V was pared by 4 bases and J by 6 bases, with 16 bases between. Germline values: CDR1 MGHDK, CDR2 SYGVNS. CDR3 length equals 15 residues. The CDR3 is CASSARGGVGQPQHF. The CDR3 coding sequence is TGTGCCAGCAGTGCCCGAGGAGGGGTGGGTCAGCCCCAGCATTTT.

There are a few counts of this clone. This chain connects TRBV4-1 to TRBJ2-7; the match to TRBD2 covers 10 bases. This CDR3 is built from 15 residues. With V trimmed by 4 bases and J by 2 bases, 5 bases remained unmatched. Germline CDR1 and CDR2: MGHRA and YSYEKL. This CDR3 is CASSPQAGGPYEQYF. The CDR3 nucleotides read TGCGCCAGCAGCCCCCAAGCGGGAGGGCCCTACGAGCAGTACTTC.

The DNA for the CDR3 is TGTGCCAGCTCCCCAGGGGAGGGCGAGCAGTACTTC. Protein product: CASSPGEGEQYF. The V gene is TRBV18, the J gene TRBJ2-7, with D possibly matching TRBD2 (7 bases). Germline V gene sequence: CDR1 KGHSH, CDR2 LQKENI. This CDR3 is 12 amino acids long. With 6 bases removed from V and 6 bases from J, the gap between germline ends came to 12 bases. The entire variable domain, with the rest obtained from reference TRBV18 and TRBJ2-7, is as follows: NAGVMQNPRHLVRRRGQEARLRCSPMKGHSHVYWYRQLPEEGLKFMVYLQKENIIDESGMPKERFSAEFPKEGPSILRIQQVVRGDSAAYFCASSPGEGEQYFGPGTRLTVT.

This chain connects TRBV12-5 to TRBJ1-5; D may be TRBD1 (6 bases). The CDR3 sequence is 16 residues long. Trimming shortened V by 4 bases and J by 6 bases, and 19 bases separated the two germline ends. Germline V gene data show CDR1 as LGHNT and CDR2 as FRNRAP. The CDR3 here is CASGSLTGTRSQPQHF. DNA of the CDR3: TGTGCTAGTGGTTCACTGACCGGGACAAGGAGTCAGCCCCAGCATTTT. Looking up the rest from reference TRBV12-5 and TRBJ1-5 gives the full variable domain: DARVTQTPRHKVTEMGQEVTMRCQPILGHNTVFWYRQTMMQGLELLAYFRNRAPLDDSGMPKDRFSAEMPDATLATLKIQPSEPRDSAVYFCASGSLTGTRSQPQHFGDGTRLSIL.

The chain combines TRBV6-5 with TRBJ2-7; 8 nucleotides align to TRBD1. Trimming took 6 bases from V and 6 from J; bases not matched to a gene: 7. Per germline, CDR1 MNHEY and CDR2 SVGAGI. The CDR3 has 13 residues. In DNA form, the CDR3 reads TGTGCCAGCAGCCAGACAGGGGTTGGCGAGCAGTACGTC. It yields the protein CASSQTGVGEQYV.

This sequence joins TRBV7-2 and TRBJ2-7; D is undetermined. Germline-derived CDR1 and CDR2 are SGHTA and FQGNSA. Trimming removed 5 bases from V and 3 bases from J, with 14 bases in between. This CDR3 contains 14 residues. The CDR3 is CASSPRNRNYEQYV. The CDR3, as DNA: TGTGCCAGCAGCCCGCGAAACCGGAACTACGAGCAGTACGTC.

The J gene is TRBJ2-7, the V gene TRBV5-1, with 13 bases fitting TRBD2. Germline V gives CDR1 SGHRS, CDR2 YFSETQ. The CDR3 is 22 residues long. The J segment lost 3 bases and the V segment lost 4 bases, leaving 25 bases of the junction unmatched. The CDR3 spells CASSPGLAGLNGNTLGLYEQYF. In DNA form, the CDR3 reads TGCGCCAGCAGCCCGGGACTAGCGGGATTGAACGGAAATACTCTTGGGCTCTACGAGCAGTACTTC.

A remark on this clone: The sample carries other DNA sequences with the same CDR3. The CDR3 here is CASSVGAGNYGYTF. The CDR3 DNA follows: TGTGCCAGCAGCGTAGGAGCAGGGAACTATGGCTACACCTTC. This chain uses TRBV9 with TRBJ1-2; the D gene is possibly TRBD1 (5 bases). The length of the CDR3 is 14 residues. Germline assignment: CDR1 SGDLS and CDR2 YYNGEE. The V end was cut by 0 bases, the J end by 2 bases, with 8 bases between. The complete variable domain, with remaining parts taken from reference TRBV9 and TRBJ1-2, reads DSGVTQTPKHLITATGQRVTLRCSPRSGDLSVYWYQQSLDQGLQFLIQYYNGEERAKGNILERFSAQQFPDLHSELNLSSLELGDSALYFCASSVGAGNYGYTFGSGTRLTVV.

The rearrangement links TRBV27 to TRBJ2-6; tentatively, D is TRBD1 (6 bases). Trimming took off 5 bases at V and 0 bases at J, with 11 bases between the two ends. The germline V gene has CDR1 MNHEY and CDR2 SMNVEV (reference sequence). The CDR3 has 16 residues. CDR3 loop: CASSPWDNSGANVLTF. The CDR3 nucleotides are TGTGCCAGCAGTCCCTGGGACAACTCTGGGGCCAACGTCCTGACTTTC.